Described below is a single T cell receptor (beta chain) sequence and its context. This entry comes from a study of T cells in Graves' hyperthyroidism and ophthalmopathy. Diagnosing involved the use of clinical symptoms, serum thyroxine and TRAb, thyroid ultrasound and orbital computed tomography. RNA transcripts yielded amplified TCR beta CDR3 regions. The study used the HTBI primer set for a first-round RT-PCR of the TCR CDR3. TCRdb processed the multiplex PCR reads anew with MiXCR; each CDR3 protein has one entry. There are about 92,000 distinct CDR3 sequences in the sample; around 52% occur only once, and roughly a quarter lies in the top ten. Material for sequencing was blood. The source is a woman in her thirties or forties with Graves' hyperthyroidism.

CDR3 DNA sequence: TGTGCCAGCAGCTATAAACTAGCGGACACAGATACGCAGTATTTT. Its translation is CASSYKLADTDTQYF. The chain carries TRBV7-2 and TRBJ2-3; TRBD2 aligns across 8 bases. With V trimmed by 4 bases and J by 2 bases, 5 bases remained unmatched. This CDR3 region has 15 residues. Germline CDR1 SGHTA, CDR2 FQGNSA. Full variable domain (outside the CDR3, taken from reference TRBV7-2 and TRBJ2-3): GAGVSQSPSNKVTEKGKDVELRCDPISGHTALYWYRQSLGQGLEFLIYFQGNSAPDKSGLPSDRFSAERTGGSVSTLTIQRTQQEDSAVYLCASSYKLADTDTQYFGPGTRLTVL.